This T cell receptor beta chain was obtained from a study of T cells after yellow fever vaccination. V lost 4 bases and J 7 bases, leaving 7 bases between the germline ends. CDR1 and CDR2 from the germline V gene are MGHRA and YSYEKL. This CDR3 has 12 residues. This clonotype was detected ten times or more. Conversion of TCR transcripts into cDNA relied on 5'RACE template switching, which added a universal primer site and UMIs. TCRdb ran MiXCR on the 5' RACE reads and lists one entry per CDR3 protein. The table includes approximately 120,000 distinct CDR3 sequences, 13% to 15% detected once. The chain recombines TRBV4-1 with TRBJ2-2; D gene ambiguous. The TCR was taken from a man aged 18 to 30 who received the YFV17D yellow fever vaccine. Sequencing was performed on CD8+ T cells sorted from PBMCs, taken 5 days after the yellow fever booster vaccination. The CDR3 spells CASSPLGGELFF. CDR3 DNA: TGCGCCAGCAGCCCGCTGGGCGGGGAGCTGTTTTTT.